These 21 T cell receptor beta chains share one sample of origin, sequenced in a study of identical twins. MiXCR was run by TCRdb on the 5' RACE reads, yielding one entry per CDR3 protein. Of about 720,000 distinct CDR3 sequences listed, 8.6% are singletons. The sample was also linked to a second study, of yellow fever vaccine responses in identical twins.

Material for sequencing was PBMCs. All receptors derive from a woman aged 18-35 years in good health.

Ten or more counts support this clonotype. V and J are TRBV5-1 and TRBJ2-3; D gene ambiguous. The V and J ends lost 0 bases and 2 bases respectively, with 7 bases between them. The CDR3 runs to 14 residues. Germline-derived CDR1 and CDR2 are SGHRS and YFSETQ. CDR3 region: CASSLDGLTDTQYF. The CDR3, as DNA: TGCGCCAGCAGCTTGGATGGCCTCACAGATACGCAGTATTTT.

For the CDR3, the DNA is TGCAGTGCTAGCTTTTACAGGGTGTACGAGCAGTACTTC. Amino acids: CSASFYRVYEQYF. The chain couples TRBV20-1 to TRBJ2-7; tentatively, D is TRBD1 (6 bases). Germline-derived CDR1 and CDR2 are DFQATT and SNEGSKA (reference sequence). V was pared by 3 bases and J by 4 bases, with 13 bases between. The CDR3 totals 13 residues.

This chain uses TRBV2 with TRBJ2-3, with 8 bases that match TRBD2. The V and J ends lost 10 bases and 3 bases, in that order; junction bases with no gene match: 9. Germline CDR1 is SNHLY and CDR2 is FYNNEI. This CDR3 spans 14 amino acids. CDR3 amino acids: CANKWRGDTDTQYF. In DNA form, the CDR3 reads TGTGCCAACAAGTGGCGGGGGGATACAGATACGCAGTATTTT.

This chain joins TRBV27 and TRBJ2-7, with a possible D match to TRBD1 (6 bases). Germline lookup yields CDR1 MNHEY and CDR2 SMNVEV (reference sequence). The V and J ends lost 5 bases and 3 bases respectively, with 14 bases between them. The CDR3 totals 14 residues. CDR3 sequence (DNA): TGTGCCAGCAGTGGGGGCTTGGTAGGCTACGAGCAGTACTTC. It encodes CASSGGLVGYEQYF.

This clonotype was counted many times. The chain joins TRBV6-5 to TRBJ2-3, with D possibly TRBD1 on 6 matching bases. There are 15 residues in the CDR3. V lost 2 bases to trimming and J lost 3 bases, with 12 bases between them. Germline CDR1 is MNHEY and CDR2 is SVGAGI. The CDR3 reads CASSYRTDGTDTQYF. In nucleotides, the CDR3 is TGTGCCAGCAGTTACAGGACAGATGGGACAGATACGCAGTATTTT.

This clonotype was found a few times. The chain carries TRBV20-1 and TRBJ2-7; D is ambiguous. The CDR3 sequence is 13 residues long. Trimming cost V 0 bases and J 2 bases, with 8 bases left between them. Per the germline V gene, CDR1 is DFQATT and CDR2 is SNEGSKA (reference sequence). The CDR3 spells CSARESSAYEQYF. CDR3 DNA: TGCAGTGCTAGAGAGTCATCGGCCTACGAGCAGTACTTC.

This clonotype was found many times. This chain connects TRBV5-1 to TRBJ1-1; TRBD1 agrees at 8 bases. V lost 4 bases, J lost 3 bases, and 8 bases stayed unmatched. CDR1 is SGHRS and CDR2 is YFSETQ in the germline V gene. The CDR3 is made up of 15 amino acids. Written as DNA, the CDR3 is TGCGCCAGCAGCCCCAGGGGGCGGCCGGACACTGAAGCTTTCTTT. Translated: CASSPRGRPDTEAFF.

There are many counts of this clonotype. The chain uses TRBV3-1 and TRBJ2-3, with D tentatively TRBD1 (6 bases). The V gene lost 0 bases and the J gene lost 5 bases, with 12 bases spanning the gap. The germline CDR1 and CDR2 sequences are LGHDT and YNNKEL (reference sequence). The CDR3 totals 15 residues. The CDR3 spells CASSQDSQGRDTQYF. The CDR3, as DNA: TGTGCCAGCAGCCAAGATAGTCAGGGGAGAGATACGCAGTATTTT.

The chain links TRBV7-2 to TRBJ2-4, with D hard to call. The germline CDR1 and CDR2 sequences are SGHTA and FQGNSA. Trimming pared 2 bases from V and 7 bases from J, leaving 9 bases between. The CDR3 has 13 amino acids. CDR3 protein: CASSLYLENIQYF. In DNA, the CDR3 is TGTGCCAGCAGCTTATATCTAGAGAACATTCAGTACTTC.

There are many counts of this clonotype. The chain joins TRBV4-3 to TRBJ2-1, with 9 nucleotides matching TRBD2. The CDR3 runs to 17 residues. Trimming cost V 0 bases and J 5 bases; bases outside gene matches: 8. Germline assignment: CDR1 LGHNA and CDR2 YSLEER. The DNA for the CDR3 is TGCGCCAGCAGCCAAGAGGAACGGCGGGAGGGCAACAATGAGCAGTTCTTC. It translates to CASSQEERREGNNEQFF.

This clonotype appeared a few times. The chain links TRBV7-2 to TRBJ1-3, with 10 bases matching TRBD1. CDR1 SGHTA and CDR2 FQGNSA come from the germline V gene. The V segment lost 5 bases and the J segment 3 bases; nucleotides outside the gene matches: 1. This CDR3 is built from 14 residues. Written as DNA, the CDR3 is TGTGCCAGCAGCGGACAGGGGGGTGGAAACACCATATATTTT. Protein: CASSGQGGGNTIYF.

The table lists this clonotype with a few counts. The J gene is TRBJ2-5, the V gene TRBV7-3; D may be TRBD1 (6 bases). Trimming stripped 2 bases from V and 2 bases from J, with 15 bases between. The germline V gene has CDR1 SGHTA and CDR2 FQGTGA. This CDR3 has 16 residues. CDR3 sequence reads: CASSLDGGRGQETQYF. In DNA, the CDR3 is TGTGCCAGCAGCTTAGATGGGGGAAGGGGGCAAGAGACCCAGTACTTC. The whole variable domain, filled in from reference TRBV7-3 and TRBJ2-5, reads GAGVSQTPSNKVTEKGKYVELRCDPISGHTALYWYRQSLGQGPEFLIYFQGTGAADDSGLPNDRFFAVRPEGSVSTLKIQRTERGDSAVYLCASSLDGGRGQETQYFGPGTRLLVL.

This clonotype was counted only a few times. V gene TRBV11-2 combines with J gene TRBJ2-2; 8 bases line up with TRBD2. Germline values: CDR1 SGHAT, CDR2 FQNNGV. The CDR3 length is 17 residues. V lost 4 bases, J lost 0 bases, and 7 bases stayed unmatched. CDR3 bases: TGTGCCAGCAGCTCCGGACTAGCCAAGTCGAACACCGGGGAGCTGTTTTTT. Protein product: CASSSGLAKSNTGELFF.

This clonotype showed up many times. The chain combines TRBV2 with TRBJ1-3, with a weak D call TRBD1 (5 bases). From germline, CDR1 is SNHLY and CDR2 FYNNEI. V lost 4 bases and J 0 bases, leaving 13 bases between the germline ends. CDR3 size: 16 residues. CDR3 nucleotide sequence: TGTGCCAGCAGTGTTCAGGGAGCGCTCTCTGGAAACACCATATATTTT. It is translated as CASSVQGALSGNTIYF. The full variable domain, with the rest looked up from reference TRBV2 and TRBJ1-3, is EPEVTQTPSHQVTQMGQEVILRCVPISNHLYFYWYRQILGQKVEFLVSFYNNEISEKSEIFDDQFSVERPDGSNFTLKIRSTKLEDSAMYFCASSVQGALSGNTIYFGEGSWLTVV.

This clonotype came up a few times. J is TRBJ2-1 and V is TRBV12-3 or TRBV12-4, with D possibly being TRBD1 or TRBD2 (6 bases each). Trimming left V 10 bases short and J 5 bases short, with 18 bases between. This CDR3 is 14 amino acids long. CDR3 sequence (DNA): TGTGCCACCGCCGGGGGCGCTTCTGACAATGAGCAGTTCTTC. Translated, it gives CATAGGASDNEQFF.

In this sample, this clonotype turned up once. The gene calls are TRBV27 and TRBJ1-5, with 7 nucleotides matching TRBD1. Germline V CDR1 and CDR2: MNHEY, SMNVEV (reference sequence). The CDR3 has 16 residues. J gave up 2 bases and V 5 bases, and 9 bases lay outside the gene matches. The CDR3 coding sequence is TGTGCCAGCAGTCGCATAGGGGGCGGAGGCAATCAGCCCCAGCATTTT. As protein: CASSRIGGGGNQPQHF.

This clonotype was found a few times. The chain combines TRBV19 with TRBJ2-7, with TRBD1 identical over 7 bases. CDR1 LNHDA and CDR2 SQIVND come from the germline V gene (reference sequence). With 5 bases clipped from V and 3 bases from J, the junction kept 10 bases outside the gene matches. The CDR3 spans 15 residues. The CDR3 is CASSGHLQGFYEQYF. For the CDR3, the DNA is TGTGCCAGTAGTGGACACCTACAGGGGTTCTACGAGCAGTACTTC.

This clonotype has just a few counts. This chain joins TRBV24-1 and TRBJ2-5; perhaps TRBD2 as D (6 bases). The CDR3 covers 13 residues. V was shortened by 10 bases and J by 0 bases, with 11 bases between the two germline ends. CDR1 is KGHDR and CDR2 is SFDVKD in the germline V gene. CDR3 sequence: CATGSGYQETQYF. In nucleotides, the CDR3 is TGTGCCACGGGGAGCGGGTACCAAGAGACCCAGTACTTC.

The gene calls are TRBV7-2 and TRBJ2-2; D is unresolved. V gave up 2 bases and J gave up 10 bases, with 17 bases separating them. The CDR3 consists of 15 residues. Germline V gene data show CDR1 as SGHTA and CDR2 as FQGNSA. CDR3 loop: CASSLSSGRPMELFF. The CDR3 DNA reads TGTGCCAGCAGCTTATCTTCCGGACGCCCGATGGAGCTGTTTTTT.

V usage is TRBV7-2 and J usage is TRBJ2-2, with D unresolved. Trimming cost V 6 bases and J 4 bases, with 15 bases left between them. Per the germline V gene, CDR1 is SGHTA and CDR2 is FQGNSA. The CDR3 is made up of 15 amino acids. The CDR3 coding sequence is TGTGCCAGCAGACCCGGCCTCGGCGGCACCGGGGAGCTGTTTTTT. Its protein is CASRPGLGGTGELFF.

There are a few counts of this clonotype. Written as DNA, the CDR3 is TGCAGCACCACCTCGCCTAACATGGCCAGTACGACCCAGTACTTC. The encoded protein is CSTTSPNMASTTQYF. V usage is TRBV29-1 and J usage is TRBJ2-5; the D is unclear. CDR1 SQVTM and CDR2 ANQGSEA come from the germline V gene. Trimming removed 8 bases from V and 7 bases from J, with 26 bases in between. The CDR3 consists of 15 residues.